The 26 T cell receptor beta chains below were found in one sample sequenced in a study of blood T cell repertoires in COVID-19. The table came from immunoSEQ multiplex PCR; TCRdb's copy has only in-frame clones and leaves some out. The sample records approximately 490,000 clones, about 85% being singletons. The sample taken for sequencing was PBMCs or T cells enriched from blood (not recorded which). These receptors originate from a woman in her fifties or sixties who had recovered from COVID-19.

The chain is built from TRBV30 and TRBJ1-3; 8 bases map to TRBD1. CDR3 length equals 17 residues. Germline lookup yields CDR1 GTSNPN and CDR2 SVGIG (reference sequence). Trimming took 4 bases from V and 0 from J; bases not matched to a gene: 11. This chain's CDR3 is CAWTGGRTGLSGNTIYF. The CDR3 DNA sequence: TGTGCCTGGACCGGTGGAAGGACAGGGCTCTCTGGAAACACCATATATTTT.

The V gene is TRBV18, the J gene TRBJ2-2, with 9 nucleotides matching TRBD1. The germline gives CDR1 KGHSH, CDR2 LQKENI. The ends lost 6 bases at V and 1 base at J; junction bases unmatched: 6. This CDR3 is built from 16 residues. The CDR3, as DNA: TGTGCCAGCTCGCCGGGACAGGGACTGAACACCGGGGAGCTGTTTTTT. Translated, it gives CASSPGQGLNTGELFF.

The J gene is TRBJ2-2, the V gene TRBV6-6; maybe TRBD2 (6 bases). With 6 bases removed from V and 6 bases from J, the gap between germline ends came to 14 bases. Germline CDR1 MNHNY, CDR2 SVGAGI (reference sequence). The CDR3 is 14 amino acids. CDR3 DNA sequence: TGTGCCAGCAGCCCGCCGGGGGTCCCCGGGGAGCTGTTTTTT. This codes for CASSPPGVPGELFF.

This rearrangement joins TRBV27 to TRBJ1-1; 8 positions match TRBD1. Germline loops: CDR1 MNHEY, CDR2 SMNVEV (reference sequence). The junction had 14 bases not matched to a gene; V was cut back by 7 bases and J by 4 bases. CDR3 length: 16 residues. The CDR3 reads CASNPVGRGPSTEAFF. The CDR3 coding sequence is TGTGCCAGCAACCCCGTGGGCAGGGGGCCTAGCACTGAAGCTTTCTTT.

The rearrangement links TRBV29-1 to TRBJ1-1, with D unresolved. Germline V gene data show CDR1 as SQVTM and CDR2 as ANQGSEA. The germline V and J ends were trimmed by 2 bases and 5 bases, with 12 bases remaining between them. This CDR3 comprises 13 residues. The CDR3 loop is CSVEYSRGTEAFF. The CDR3 bases are TGCAGCGTTGAATACTCGAGAGGGACTGAAGCTTTCTTT.

V gene TRBV5-1 combines with J gene TRBJ2-5; D is perhaps TRBD1 (6 bases). The CDR3 extends over 14 amino acids. Trimming cost V 6 bases and J 5 bases, with 17 bases left between them. Germline-derived CDR1 and CDR2 are SGHRS and YFSETQ. As DNA, the CDR3 is TGCGCCAGCAAAGACCCTGAGGGGGTGGAGACCCAGTACTTC. It encodes CASKDPEGVETQYF. Full variable domain (remainder filled in from reference TRBV5-1 and TRBJ2-5): KAGVTQTPRYLIKTRGQQVTLSCSPISGHRSVSWYQQTPGQGLQFLFEYFSETQRNKGNFPGRFSGRQFSNSRSEMNVSTLELGDSALYLCASKDPEGVETQYFGPGTRLLVL.

The V gene is TRBV10-2, the J gene TRBJ2-7, with TRBD1 matching over 7 bases. Germline V gene data show CDR1 as WSHSY and CDR2 as SAAADI. The V segment lost 3 bases and the J segment 4 bases; nucleotides outside the gene matches: 9. The CDR3 consists of 15 residues. The CDR3 DNA sequence: TGCGCCAGCAGTGACAACTTACAGGGGTGGTACGAGCAGTACTTC. This translates into CASSDNLQGWYEQYF.

The chain carries TRBV4-1 and TRBJ2-7; 8 bases align to TRBD2. The CDR3 consists of 15 residues. Germline V gene sequence: CDR1 MGHRA, CDR2 YSYEKL. Trimming took 3 bases from V and 2 from J; bases not matched to a gene: 6. The DNA for the CDR3 is TGCGCCAGCAGCCAGTCCGCGGGGGGAACCTACGAGCAGTACTTC. Its protein product is CASSQSAGGTYEQYF.

The chain joins TRBV19 to TRBJ1-5; 10 bases match TRBD1. After removal of 5 bases from V and 6 bases from J, the junction contained 10 bases not matched to a gene. CDR3 length: 16 amino acids. Germline V gene sequence: CDR1 LNHDA, CDR2 SQIVND (reference sequence). The DNA for the CDR3 is TGTGCCAGTAGTTCCAGAGACAGGGGGCCAGCTCAGCCCCAGCATTTT. Its translation: CASSSRDRGPAQPQHF. The variable domain in full, with the rest retrieved from reference TRBV19 and TRBJ1-5, is DGGITQSPKYLFRKEGQNVTLSCEQNLNHDAMYWYRQDPGQGLRLIYYSQIVNDFQKGDIAEGYSVSREKKESFPLTVTSAQKNPTAFYLCASSSRDRGPAQPQHFGDGTRLSIL.

V and J are TRBV5-1 and TRBJ2-5; 10 nucleotides align to TRBD1. Looked up from germline, CDR1 is SGHRS and CDR2 is YFSETQ. V dropped 4 bases and J dropped 4; count of bases not matched to a gene: 4. The CDR3 runs to 14 residues. The CDR3 bases are TGCGCCAGCAGCAGGGGACAGGGGCCAGAGACCCAGTACTTC. Amino acids: CASSRGQGPETQYF.

The CDR3 DNA reads as TGTGCCAGCAGTGGAGGGGACAACCAAGAGACCCAGTACTTC. This gives the protein CASSGGDNQETQYF. The chain joins TRBV2 to TRBJ2-5; possibly TRBD1 for D (6 bases). V dropped 4 bases and J dropped 0 bases, with 9 bases sitting between them. Germline V gene data show CDR1 as SNHLY and CDR2 as FYNNEI. CDR3 length: 14 residues.

The rearrangement joins TRBV6-5 to TRBJ1-1; TRBD1 matches at 8 bases. The J segment lost 8 bases and the V segment lost 5 bases, leaving 4 bases of the junction unmatched. This CDR3 spans 12 amino acids. Looked up from germline, CDR1 is MNHEY and CDR2 is SVGAGI. The CDR3 bases are TGTGCCAGCAGTCCACAGGGGGTCGAAGCTTTCTTT. Residues: CASSPQGVEAFF.

V and J are TRBV5-1 and TRBJ2-7; 8 positions match TRBD1. V lost 5 bases to trimming and J lost 0 bases; unmatched junction nucleotides: 13. The germline gives CDR1 SGHRS, CDR2 YFSETQ. This CDR3 has 17 amino acids. CDR3 bases: TGCGCCAGCAGACTTGGTTGGACAGGGATCACCTCCTACGAGCAGTACTTC. This gives the protein CASRLGWTGITSYEQYF.

J is TRBJ1-5 and V is TRBV3-1 (or the pseudogene TRBV3-2); 7 nucleotides agree with TRBD1. The V segment lost 6 bases and the J segment 0 bases; nucleotides outside the gene matches: 11. From germline, CDR1 is LGHDT and CDR2 YNNKEL (reference sequence). There are 17 residues in the CDR3. The CDR3: CASSPPGTANSNQPQHF. In DNA form, the CDR3 reads TGTGCCAGCAGTCCTCCCGGGACAGCAAATAGCAATCAGCCCCAGCATTTT.

CDR3 sequence (DNA): TGTGCCAGCAGCTCTCGGACTAGCGGGGGGTTAGCGAACACCGGGGAGCTGTTTTTT. Translating gives CASSSRTSGGLANTGELFF. The chain carries TRBV7-2 and TRBJ2-2; TRBD2 agrees at 14 bases. The length of the CDR3 is 19 residues. From germline, CDR1 is SGHTA and CDR2 FQGNSA. The V gene end was trimmed by 4 bases and the J gene end by 0 bases; junction bases not matched to a gene: 7.

This clone was found once. This chain links TRBV19 with TRBJ1-6, with D hard to call. The CDR3 sequence is 15 residues long. The germline CDR1 and CDR2 sequences are LNHDA and SQIVND (reference sequence). Trimming cost V 1 base and J 7 bases, with 11 bases left between them. CDR3: CASSIVRPGNSPLHF. In DNA, the CDR3 is TGTGCCAGTAGTATAGTTCGCCCGGGGAATTCACCCCTCCACTTT.

This clone has just a few counts. V and J are TRBV2 and TRBJ1-5, with D perhaps TRBD1 (5 bases). Per germline, CDR1 SNHLY and CDR2 FYNNEI. The CDR3 contains 14 residues. V lost 3 bases, J lost 6 bases, and 12 bases lay in between. This CDR3 is CASSEGQGGQPQHF. The CDR3 DNA is TGTGCCAGCAGTGAGGGGCAGGGAGGTCAGCCCCAGCATTTT.

This clone was seen a handful of times. CDR3 in DNA: TGTGCCAGCAGTCGGACAGGGGCGCTGGATACGCAGTATTTT. It codes for CASSRTGALDTQYF. The chain links TRBV27 to TRBJ2-3; TRBD1 matches at 9 bases. The CDR3 is 14 amino acids. V lost 5 bases to trimming and J lost 6 bases; unmatched junction nucleotides: 6. Germline-derived CDR1 and CDR2 are MNHEY and SMNVEV (reference sequence).

The chain has TRBV7-2 and TRBJ1-1; D may be TRBD1 (5 bases). With 3 bases removed from V and 1 base from J, the gap between germline ends came to 12 bases. Per germline, CDR1 SGHTA and CDR2 FQGNSA. There are 15 residues in the CDR3. The CDR3 is CASSLQGAGNTEAFF. Here the CDR3 DNA reads TGTGCCAGCAGCTTGCAGGGCGCAGGGAACACTGAAGCTTTCTTT.

This sequence joins TRBV7-8 and TRBJ1-6, with D possibly matching TRBD1 (6 bases). Germline V gene lookup returns CDR1 SGHVS and CDR2 FQNEAQ. The CDR3 sequence is 16 residues long. Trimming stripped 8 bases from V and 4 bases from J, with 18 bases between. The CDR3 here is CASEKGEGGYNSPLHF. The CDR3 bases are TGTGCCAGCGAGAAAGGGGAGGGGGGATATAATTCACCCCTCCACTTT. Full variable domain (missing parts from reference TRBV7-8 and TRBJ1-6): GAGVSQSPRYKVAKRGQDVALRCDPISGHVSLFWYQQALGQGPEFLTYFQNEAQLDKSGLPSDRFFAERPEGSVSTLKIQRTQQEDSAVYLCASEKGEGGYNSPLHFGNGTRLTVT.

The genes are TRBV5-4 and TRBJ1-2; D not certain. CDR1 is SGHNT, CDR2 YYREEE, per germline (reference sequence). Deletions cut 4 bases from V and 4 bases from J, with 14 bases between. This CDR3 has 14 amino acids. The DNA of the CDR3 is TGTGCCAGCAGCCCGCGGACTCCTCCCTATGGCTACACCTTC. Its protein product is CASSPRTPPYGYTF. The full variable domain, with the rest looked up from reference TRBV5-4 and TRBJ1-2, is ETGVTQSPTHLIKTRGQQVTLRCSSQSGHNTVSWYQQALGQGPQFIFQYYREEENGRGNFPPRFSGLQFPNYSSELNVNALELDDSALYLCASSPRTPPYGYTFGSGTRLTVV.

The chain employs TRBV2 and TRBJ1-2; TRBD1 matches 9 bases. The CDR3 spans 15 residues. After removal of 5 bases from V and 5 bases from J, the junction contained 9 bases not matched to a gene. Germline CDR1 reads SNHLY; CDR2 reads FYNNEI. In DNA form, the CDR3 reads TGTGCCAGCAGTATTTCACAGGGGGCTGGGTATGGCTACACCTTC. Protein product: CASSISQGAGYGYTF. Complete variable domain (other parts from reference TRBV2 and TRBJ1-2): EPEVTQTPSHQVTQMGQEVILRCVPISNHLYFYWYRQILGQKVEFLVSFYNNEISEKSEIFDDQFSVERPDGSNFTLKIRSTKLEDSAMYFCASSISQGAGYGYTFGSGTRLTVV.

V gene TRBV5-6 combines with J gene TRBJ2-7; tentatively, D is TRBD1 (7 bases). From germline, CDR1 is SGHDT and CDR2 YYEEEE. CDR3 length equals 13 residues. Trimming took off 5 bases at V and 3 bases at J, with 12 bases between the two ends. CDR3 DNA sequence: TGTGCCAGCAGACTAGCAGGGGGCTACGAGCAGTACGTC. The encoded protein is CASRLAGGYEQYV.

The V gene is TRBV11-2, the J gene TRBJ2-5; 12 nucleotides align to TRBD2. Germline loops: CDR1 SGHAT, CDR2 FQNNGV. Trimming removed 4 bases from V and 0 bases from J; junction bases left unmatched: 3. This CDR3 contains 16 residues. The CDR3, as DNA: TGTGCCAGCAGCTCGGGGACTAGCGGGTACCAAGAGACCCAGTACTTC. It codes for CASSSGTSGYQETQYF.

V usage is TRBV10-1 and J usage is TRBJ2-7; 11 bases fit TRBD2. Germline CDR1 reads WNHNN; CDR2 reads SYGVQD (reference sequence). This CDR3 has 16 residues. Trimming removed 10 bases from V and 7 bases from J; junction bases left unmatched: 18. The CDR3 sequence is CATIDWSVAGGLEQYV. In nucleotides, the CDR3 is TGCGCCACAATCGATTGGTCGGTAGCGGGGGGGCTAGAGCAGTACGTC.

This clone came up a few times. This sequence joins TRBV7-2 and TRBJ1-3; possibly TRBD1 for D (5 bases). The V and J ends lost 4 bases and 2 bases respectively, with 12 bases between them. Per germline, CDR1 SGHTA and CDR2 FQGNSA. The CDR3 totals 15 residues. The CDR3 spells CASSSRVLAGNTIYF. CDR3 in DNA: TGTGCCAGCAGCTCCAGGGTTTTGGCTGGAAACACCATATATTTT.